These T cell receptor beta chains were read from a single sample in a study of control samples from healthy donors and cancer patients. Assay: immunoSEQ multiplex PCR; the TCRdb copy retains only in-frame clones and omits some. Of approximately 100,000 clones in the sample, about 91% were seen once. Sequenced material: blood. The origin of the receptors is a young man in good health. Each CDR3 is given with its conserved first and last residue.

j_call,v_call,cdr3_aa
TRBJ2-1,TRBV4-1,CASSQDSLAGAEQFF
TRBJ2-7,TRBV12-3/TRBV12-4,CASSRNSYEQYF
TRBJ2-2,TRBV3-1/TRBV3-2,CASSRTSGSRGGELFF
TRBJ2-7,TRBV6-5,CASRGPTGGNEQYF
TRBJ1-4,TRBV7-8,CASSDAGQPNEKLFF
TRBJ1-5,TRBV7-8,CASSLTDGSGSPQHF
TRBJ2-7,TRBV5-5,CASFDGPDSSYEQYF
TRBJ2-7,TRBV9,CASSVGLAGSYEQYF
TRBJ2-3,TRBV10-3,CAISERRSTDTQYF
TRBJ1-2,TRBV5-6,CASSFPWGRSNYGYTF
TRBJ2-1,TRBV4-3,CASSPGRDWENEQFF
TRBJ2-6,TRBV5-1,CASSLGQGSGANVLTF
TRBJ2-7,TRBV27,CASSFLAGGLNEQYF
TRBJ2-7,TRBV27,CASSPLGVAGGEKQYF
TRBJ1-2,TRBV9,CASSGGPFVGGYTF
TRBJ2-2,TRBV5-1,CASSQNRAGELFF
TRBJ2-2,TRBV28,CASSLGGGSHTGELFF
TRBJ1-1,TRBV11-2,CASSLVPGFLAEAFF
TRBJ2-1,TRBV9,CASSVVPAGVEQFF
TRBJ2-2,TRBV5-1,CASLKGTSGGTNTGELFF
TRBJ1-2,TRBV9,CASSLGRYDGYTF
TRBJ2-2,TRBV5-4,CASSIGLAGGRDTGELFF
TRBJ2-1,TRBV5-4,CASSPSPGYEQFF
TRBJ1-6,TRBV27,CASSLSRGQRTAVSPLHF
TRBJ2-3,TRBV30,CAWSLALTGAPSTDTQYF
TRBJ2-2,TRBV24-1,CATSDLEGRGRAGELFF
TRBJ1-1,TRBV19,CASSIGEDTEAFF
TRBJ1-1,TRBV4-1,CASSQARQSNTEAFF
TRBJ2-5,TRBV4-2,CASSQGTSGRGETQYF
TRBJ2-2,TRBV5-6,CASAGQGYYGGELFF
TRBJ1-3,TRBV2,CASSEGTPGNTIYF
TRBJ1-3,TRBV6-2/TRBV6-3,CASSPTGGNTIYF
TRBJ2-3,TRBV2,CASSEGDTQYF
TRBJ1-6,TRBV13,CASSLGGGSYNSPLHF
TRBJ2-6,TRBV3-1/TRBV3-2,CASSPSASSGANVLTF
TRBJ2-7,TRBV27,CASSSGISYEQYF
TRBJ2-5,TRBV7-2,CASSYGTGKQETQYF
TRBJ2-2,TRBV10-2,CASSDPQELFF
TRBJ2-2,TRBV13,CASSFRQGRTGELFF
TRBJ2-3,TRBV18,CASSPPGPDTQYF
TRBJ2-1,TRBV6-5,CASSLTSHPFNEQFF
TRBJ2-7,TRBV3-1/TRBV3-2,CASSHFYEQYF
TRBJ2-3,TRBV9,CASSPWDRGSPDTQYF
TRBJ2-1,TRBV18,CASSPIKWIAYNEQFF
TRBJ2-7,TRBV4-1,CASSQGRQAGVYEQYF